The 20 T cell receptor beta chains in this list originate from one sample, sequenced in a study of identical twins. TCRdb independently ran MiXCR on the 5' RACE reads; one entry per CDR3 protein. The sample yields 500,000 or so distinct CDR3 sequences, about 20% seen once. These data were likewise used in another study, on T cells expressing NK-cell markers.

Sequenced input: CD4+ T cells sorted from blood. The receptors come from a woman under 30 in good health.

This clonotype was counted only a few times. The chain couples TRBV20-1 to TRBJ2-7; D is perhaps TRBD2 (6 bases). This CDR3 comprises 11 residues. CDR1 and CDR2 (germline): DFQATT, SNEGSKA (reference sequence). The V gene lost 6 bases and the J gene lost 3 bases, with 9 bases spanning the gap. The DNA for the CDR3 is TGCAGTGCGACCGGGGGCTACGAGCAGTACTTC. Translation gives CSATGGYEQYF.

J is TRBJ1-1 and V is TRBV5-1; TRBD1 aligns across 7 bases. Germline V CDR1 and CDR2: SGHRS, YFSETQ. The CDR3 is made up of 15 amino acids. With V trimmed by 4 bases and J by 3 bases, 9 bases remained unmatched. In DNA, the CDR3 is TGCGCCAGCAGCGGATTAACAGGGGATTACACTGAAGCTTTCTTT. Protein: CASSGLTGDYTEAFF. The whole variable domain, filled in from reference TRBV5-1 and TRBJ1-1, reads KAGVTQTPRYLIKTRGQQVTLSCSPISGHRSVSWYQQTPGQGLQFLFEYFSETQRNKGNFPGRFSGRQFSNSRSEMNVSTLELGDSALYLCASSGLTGDYTEAFFGQGTRLTVV.

The chain is built from TRBV20-1 and TRBJ1-5; D unclear. This CDR3 comprises 13 residues. Trimming removed 1 base at V and 5 bases at J, with 9 bases between. Germline V gene sequence: CDR1 DFQATT, CDR2 SNEGSKA (reference sequence). DNA of the CDR3: TGCAGTGCTAGAGGGACGGAAGATCAGCCCCAGCATTTT. As protein: CSARGTEDQPQHF.

Here the CDR3 reads CASSQETGGHTEAFF. DNA of the CDR3: TGCGCCAGCAGCCAGGAGACAGGGGGACACACTGAAGCTTTCTTT. The chain combines TRBV4-3 with TRBJ1-1; 9 bases map to TRBD1. CDR1 is LGHNA, CDR2 YSLEER, per germline. This CDR3 has 15 residues. V gave up 3 bases and J gave up 3 bases; unmatched junction bases: 5.

This clonotype was detected a few times. The chain combines TRBV20-1 with TRBJ2-1, with TRBD2 matching over 11 bases. The V gene end was trimmed by 5 bases and the J gene end by 9 bases; junction bases not matched to a gene: 6. There are 13 residues in the CDR3. Germline V gene data show CDR1 as DFQATT and CDR2 as SNEGSKA (reference sequence). CDR3 nucleotides: TGCAGTGCTGGTAGCGGGGGGGCTGGTGAGCAGTTCTTC. This encodes CSAGSGGAGEQFF.

This clonotype was counted a few times. The chain uses TRBV5-6 and TRBJ1-3; TRBD1 aligns across 7 bases. V shed 10 bases and J 1 base; nucleotides not matched to a gene: 14. The CDR3 extends over 16 amino acids. CDR1 SGHDT and CDR2 YYEEEE come from the germline V gene. CDR3 amino acids: CAGAAGGGVSGNTIYF. The CDR3 nucleotides read TGTGCCGGCGCGGCAGGGGGTGGTGTGTCTGGAAACACCATATATTTT.

This clonotype has a handful of counts. The chain employs TRBV7-9 and TRBJ2-1, with D possibly being TRBD2 (6 bases). Germline V lookup: CDR1 SEHNR, CDR2 FQNEAQ (reference sequence). The CDR3 is made up of 15 amino acids. Trimming removed 5 bases at V and 6 bases at J, with 17 bases between. The CDR3 bases are TGTGCCAGCAGCCATCCGGGACTCGTTGGCAATGAGCAGTTCTTC. Residues: CASSHPGLVGNEQFF.

This clonotype appeared a few times. The chain links TRBV9 to TRBJ2-7, with D unclear. V was cut by 4 bases and J by 0 bases, with 14 bases left in between. Germline-derived CDR1 and CDR2 are SGDLS and YYNGEE. The CDR3 loop spans 15 amino acids. The CDR3 nucleotides are TGTGCCAGCAGCCCTTGGGGTGACAACTCCTACGAGCAGTACTTC. As protein: CASSPWGDNSYEQYF.

The chain uses TRBV27 and TRBJ2-4; D is unresolved. The CDR3 has 16 amino acids. The germline V gene encodes CDR1 MNHEY and CDR2 SMNVEV (reference sequence). The germline V and J ends were trimmed by 3 bases and 1 base, with 13 bases remaining between them. The CDR3 region has the DNA TGTGCCAGCAGTTTTACAGAACCTTTGGCCAAAAACATTCAGTACTTC. The encoded protein is CASSFTEPLAKNIQYF.

In its sample, this clonotype was seen many times. A junction boundary mismatches the germline segment, possibly from a read error. This sequence joins TRBV15 and TRBJ1-2; possible D gene TRBD1, 5 bases. This CDR3 region has 15 residues. Germline V gives CDR1 LNHNV, CDR2 YYDKDF (reference sequence). In DNA, the CDR3 is TGTGCCACCAGCCGAGACAGCCTCTTCATTTCTGGCTACACCTTC. Amino acid sequence: CATSRDSLFISGYTF.

Comment on this clonotype: One end of the junction does not line up with germline, which may come from a read error. The rearrangement links TRBV20-1 to TRBJ2-2; D is unclear. This CDR3 contains 15 residues. Germline CDR1 and CDR2: DFQATT and SNEGSKA (reference sequence). CDR3 region: CIARRARQNTGELFF. The CDR3 nucleotides are TGCATTGCTAGACGGGCTAGACAGAACACCGGGGAGCTGTTTTTT.

This clonotype was counted between two and nine times. The chain employs TRBV7-2 and TRBJ2-3, with D possibly called TRBD1 or TRBD2 (5 bases each). The CDR3 totals 17 residues. Germline CDR1 and CDR2: SGHTA and FQGNSA. Trimming shortened V by 3 bases and J by 0 bases, and 16 bases separated the two germline ends. The CDR3 nucleotides are TGTGCCAGCAGCTTGAGGGGCCTGGGGGTTAGCACAGATACGCAGTATTTT. Protein sequence: CASSLRGLGVSTDTQYF.

The gene calls are TRBV7-9 and TRBJ2-3; 13 bases match TRBD2. Germline lookup yields CDR1 SEHNR and CDR2 FQNEAQ (reference sequence). This CDR3 is built from 14 residues. The V segment lost 11 bases and the J segment 4 bases; nucleotides outside the gene matches: 6. This chain's CDR3 is CALRTSGGADTQYF. CDR3 nucleotides: TGTGCCCTTCGGACTAGCGGGGGAGCAGATACGCAGTATTTT.

This chain joins TRBV12-3 or TRBV12-4 and TRBJ2-3; D not certain. This CDR3 has 14 amino acids. Trimming pared 5 bases from V and 5 bases from J, leaving 14 bases between. The CDR3 loop reads CASSPRADVDTQYF. CDR3 DNA sequence: TGTGCCAGCAGTCCCCGGGCCGATGTAGATACGCAGTATTTT.

The V call is TRBV20-1, the J call TRBJ2-3; the match to TRBD2 covers 13 bases. Germline CDR1 DFQATT, CDR2 SNEGSKA (reference sequence). V gave up 2 bases and J gave up 7 bases; unmatched junction bases: 12. The CDR3 has 17 residues. The CDR3 DNA follows: TGCAGTGCTAGACGCCCGACTAGCGGGGGGAGGACGAATACGCAGTATTTT. Translation gives CSARRPTSGGRTNTQYF.

The chain links TRBV3-1 to TRBJ2-7, with D perhaps matching TRBD1 (6 bases). The CDR3 is 16 amino acids. Looked up from germline, CDR1 is LGHDT and CDR2 is YNNKEL (reference sequence). Deletions cut 4 bases from V and 4 bases from J, with 20 bases between. The CDR3 DNA reads TGTGCCAGCAGCCTGGCGGACAGTAACTTTTTTTACGAGCAGTACTTC. Protein sequence: CASSLADSNFFYEQYF.

The chain couples TRBV7-9 to TRBJ1-1; D unclear. CDR1 is SEHNR, CDR2 FQNEAQ, per germline (reference sequence). This CDR3 is 14 amino acids long. V shed 1 base and J shed 4 bases, with 10 bases lying between them. As DNA, the CDR3 is TGTGCCAGCAGCTTAGGCTGGGAAGGCACTGAAGCTTTCTTT. Protein product: CASSLGWEGTEAFF. The full variable domain, with the rest looked up from reference TRBV7-9 and TRBJ1-1, is DTGVSQNPRHKITKRGQNVTFRCDPISEHNRLYWYRQTLGQGPEFLTYFQNEAQLEKSRLLSDRFSAERPKGSFSTLEIQRTEQGDSAMYLCASSLGWEGTEAFFGQGTRLTVV.

The chain carries TRBV6-2 or TRBV6-3 and TRBJ2-1; TRBD2 agrees at 7 bases. With V trimmed by 4 bases and J by 12 bases, 12 bases remained unmatched. The V gene's germline CDR1 is MNHEY and CDR2 SVGEGT. The CDR3 spans 14 residues. The DNA for the CDR3 is TGTGCCAGCAGTTCCGGGACTACCTTGACGGGGCAGTTCTTC. Protein: CASSSGTTLTGQFF.

V is TRBV20-1 and J is TRBJ2-3, with 7 positions matching TRBD2. The ends lost 1 base at V and 0 bases at J; junction bases unmatched: 7. The CDR3 consists of 16 residues. Germline CDR1 is DFQATT and CDR2 is SNEGSKA (reference sequence). CDR3 coding DNA: TGCAGTGCTAGAGGGGTCGGAGCGGGGAGCACAGATACGCAGTATTTT. It translates to CSARGVGAGSTDTQYF.

The table lists this clonotype with a few counts. The rearrangement joins TRBV5-1 to TRBJ2-3, with D possibly TRBD1 on 5 matching bases. This CDR3 is built from 15 residues. CDR1 is SGHRS and CDR2 is YFSETQ in the germline V gene. The germline V and J ends were trimmed by 3 bases and 3 bases, with 14 bases remaining between them. CDR3 DNA sequence: TGCGCCAGCAGCTCCTTATCAGGGTTGACAGATACGCAGTATTTT. It encodes CASSSLSGLTDTQYF.